This is a list of T cell receptor beta chains from one sample in a study of blood T cell repertoires in COVID-19. Sequencing was performed with immunoSEQ multiplex PCR; in TCRdb, only in-frame clones are kept and a portion is missing. Of 70,000 or so clones listed, 75% to 85% are singletons. The sequencing sample was made of peripheral blood. The source is a woman aged 60-75 years with acute or convalescent COVID-19. The conserved cysteine and the conserved F or W are not part of the CDR3 here. The order of the fields is V gene, J gene, CDR3 protein.

V gene: TRBV5-6; J gene: TRBJ1-6; CDR3 protein: ASSWGTASYSPLH
V gene: TRBV7-9; J gene: TRBJ1-1; CDR3 protein: ASSLEVRDTEAF
V gene: TRBV29-1; J gene: TRBJ1-1; CDR3 protein: SVRSYADTEAF
V gene: TRBV3-1/TRBV3-2; J gene: TRBJ1-6; CDR3 protein: ASSRSRGSPLH
V gene: TRBV6-2/TRBV6-3; J gene: TRBJ1-5; CDR3 protein: ASSYGGPQH
V gene: TRBV29-1; J gene: TRBJ2-1; CDR3 protein: SAGEGFYNEQF
V gene: TRBV15; J gene: TRBJ1-1; CDR3 protein: ATSRDPEARNTEAF
V gene: TRBV5-5; J gene: TRBJ1-2; CDR3 protein: ASSLTWGGDGYT
V gene: TRBV4-1; J gene: TRBJ2-1; CDR3 protein: ASSQASTSGGAPGNEQF
V gene: TRBV10-3; J gene: TRBJ2-1; CDR3 protein: AISVKSGGAYEQF
V gene: TRBV5-4; J gene: TRBJ2-3; CDR3 protein: ASAGGGITDTQY
V gene: TRBV5-1; J gene: TRBJ1-6; CDR3 protein: ASSLGASSYNSPLH
V gene: TRBV7-9; J gene: TRBJ1-2; CDR3 protein: ASSLGVQGEGHGYT
V gene: TRBV7-2; J gene: TRBJ1-5; CDR3 protein: ASSAEGGRQPQH
V gene: TRBV12-3/TRBV12-4; J gene: TRBJ1-1; CDR3 protein: ASTPRRNTEAF
V gene: TRBV5-4; J gene: TRBJ2-7; CDR3 protein: ASSLAVVAEQY
V gene: TRBV5-1; J gene: TRBJ1-4; CDR3 protein: ASSTDSRTEKLF
V gene: TRBV13; J gene: TRBJ1-1; CDR3 protein: ASSINYRTEAF
V gene: TRBV5-1; J gene: TRBJ1-6; CDR3 protein: ASSPGQSYNSPLH
V gene: TRBV6-6; J gene: TRBJ1-6; CDR3 protein: ASSLDTHMWTGGDYNSPLH
V gene: TRBV10-2; J gene: TRBJ1-4; CDR3 protein: ASSDGGTNEKLF
V gene: TRBV6-6; J gene: TRBJ1-1; CDR3 protein: ASSSAQANTEAF
V gene: TRBV5-1; J gene: TRBJ2-1; CDR3 protein: ASSPGTRGEQF
V gene: TRBV6-5; J gene: TRBJ2-5; CDR3 protein: ASSYAGGPLQETQY
V gene: TRBV20-1; J gene: TRBJ1-1; CDR3 protein: SAEGATEAF
V gene: TRBV10-3; J gene: TRBJ1-2; CDR3 protein: AISGQGDYGYT
V gene: TRBV30; J gene: TRBJ1-5; CDR3 protein: AWGDSIGNQPQH
V gene: TRBV7-6; J gene: TRBJ1-2; CDR3 protein: ASSLGSRGRGYGYT
V gene: TRBV5-6; J gene: TRBJ1-2; CDR3 protein: ASSLAGQGEGYT
V gene: TRBV7-3; J gene: TRBJ2-1; CDR3 protein: ASSLSPAGKNEQF